This T cell receptor beta chain was recorded in a study of blood T cell repertoires in COVID-19. About the research overall: T cells, B-cell-depleted T cells, or PBMCs provided the cDNA or gDNA that served as material.

Germline V gives CDR1 LGHNA, CDR2 YNFKEQ. V shed 4 bases, J shed 0 bases, and the junction held 3 bases outside the gene matches. The CDR3 covers 16 residues. Libraries were prepared by immunoSEQ multiplex PCR; TCRdb keeps only in-frame clonotypes and omits some of them. The sample holds about 35,000 clones, 85% seen once. The sequence came from a man aged 55 to 70 with active or convalescent COVID-19. The gene calls are TRBV4-2 and TRBJ1-6, with 7 bases matching TRBD1. Sequenced input: peripheral blood. The CDR3 DNA sequence: TGTGCCAGCAGCCTAACAGGGGCCTCCTATAATTCACCCCTCCACTTT. Translated: CASSLTGASYNSPLHF.